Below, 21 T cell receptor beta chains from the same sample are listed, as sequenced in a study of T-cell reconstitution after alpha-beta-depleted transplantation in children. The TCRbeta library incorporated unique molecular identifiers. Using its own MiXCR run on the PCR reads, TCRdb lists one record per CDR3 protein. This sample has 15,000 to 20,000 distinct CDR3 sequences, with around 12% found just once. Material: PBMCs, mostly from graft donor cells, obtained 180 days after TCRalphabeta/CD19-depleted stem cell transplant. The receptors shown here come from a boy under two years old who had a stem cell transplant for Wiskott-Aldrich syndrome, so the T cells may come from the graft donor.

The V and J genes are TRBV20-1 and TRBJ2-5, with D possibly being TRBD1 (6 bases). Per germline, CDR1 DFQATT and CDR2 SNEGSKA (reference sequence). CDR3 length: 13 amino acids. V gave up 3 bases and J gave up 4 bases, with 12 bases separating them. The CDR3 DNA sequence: TGCAGTGCTAGCCAGGGGAGTACAGAGACCCAGTACTTC. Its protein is CSASQGSTETQYF.

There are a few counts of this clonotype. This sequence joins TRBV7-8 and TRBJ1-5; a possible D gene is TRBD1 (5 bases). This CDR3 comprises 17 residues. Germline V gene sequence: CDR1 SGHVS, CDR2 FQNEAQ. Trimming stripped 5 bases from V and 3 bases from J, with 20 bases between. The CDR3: CASSPFRLGANNQPQHF. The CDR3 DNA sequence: TGTGCCAGCAGCCCCTTTAGGCTAGGGGCGAACAATCAGCCCCAGCATTTT.

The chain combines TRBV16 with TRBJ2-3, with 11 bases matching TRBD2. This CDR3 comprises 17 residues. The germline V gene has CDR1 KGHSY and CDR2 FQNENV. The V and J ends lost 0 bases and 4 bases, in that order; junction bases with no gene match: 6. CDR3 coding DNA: TGTGCCAGCAGCCAATCGATTACTAGCGGGAGTGCAGATACGCAGTATTTT. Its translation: CASSQSITSGSADTQYF.

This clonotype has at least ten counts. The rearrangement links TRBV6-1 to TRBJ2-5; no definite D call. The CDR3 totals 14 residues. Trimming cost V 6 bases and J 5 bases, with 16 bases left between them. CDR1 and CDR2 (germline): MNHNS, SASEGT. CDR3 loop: CASRGPVIMETQYF. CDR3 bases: TGTGCCAGCAGAGGACCAGTCATAATGGAGACCCAGTACTTC.

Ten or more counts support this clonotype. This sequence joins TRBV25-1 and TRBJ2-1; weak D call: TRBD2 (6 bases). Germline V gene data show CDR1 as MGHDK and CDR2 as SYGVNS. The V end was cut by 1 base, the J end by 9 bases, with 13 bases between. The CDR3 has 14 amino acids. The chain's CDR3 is CASSEWTTFTEQFF. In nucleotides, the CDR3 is TGTGCCAGCAGTGAATGGACTACCTTTACTGAGCAGTTCTTC.

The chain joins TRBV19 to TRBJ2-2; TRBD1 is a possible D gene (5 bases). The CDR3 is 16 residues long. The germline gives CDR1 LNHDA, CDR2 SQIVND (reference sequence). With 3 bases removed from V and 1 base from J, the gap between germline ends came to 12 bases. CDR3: CASSIRSRVNTGELFF. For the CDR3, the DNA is TGTGCCAGTAGTATTCGGTCCAGGGTGAACACCGGGGAGCTGTTTTTT.

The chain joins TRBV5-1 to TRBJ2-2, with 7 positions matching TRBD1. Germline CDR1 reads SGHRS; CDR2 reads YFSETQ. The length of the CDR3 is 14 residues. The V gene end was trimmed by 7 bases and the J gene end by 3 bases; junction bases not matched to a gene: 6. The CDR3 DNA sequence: TGCGCCAGCCGACGGACAGGTGACACCGGGGAGCTGTTTTTT. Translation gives CASRRTGDTGELFF.

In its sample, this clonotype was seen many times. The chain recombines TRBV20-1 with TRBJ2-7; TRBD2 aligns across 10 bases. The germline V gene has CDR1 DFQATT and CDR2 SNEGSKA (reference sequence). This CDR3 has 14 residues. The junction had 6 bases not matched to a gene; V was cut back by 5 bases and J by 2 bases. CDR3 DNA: TGCAGTGCTGGGGGACTAGCGCGACCCTACGAGCAGTACTTC. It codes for CSAGGLARPYEQYF.

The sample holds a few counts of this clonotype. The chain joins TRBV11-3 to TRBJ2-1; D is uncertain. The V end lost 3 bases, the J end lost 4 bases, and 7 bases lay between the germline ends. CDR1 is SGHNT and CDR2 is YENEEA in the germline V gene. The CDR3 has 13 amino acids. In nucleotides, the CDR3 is TGTGCCAGCAGCTTGGGAAGATACAATGAGCAGTTCTTC. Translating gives CASSLGRYNEQFF.

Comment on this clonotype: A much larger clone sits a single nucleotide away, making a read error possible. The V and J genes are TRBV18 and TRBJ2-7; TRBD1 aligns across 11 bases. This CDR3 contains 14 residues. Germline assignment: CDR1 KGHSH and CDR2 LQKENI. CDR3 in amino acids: CSSSTGQGAYEQYF. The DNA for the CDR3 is TGTTCCAGCTCAACGGGACAGGGGGCCTACGAGCAGTACTTC.

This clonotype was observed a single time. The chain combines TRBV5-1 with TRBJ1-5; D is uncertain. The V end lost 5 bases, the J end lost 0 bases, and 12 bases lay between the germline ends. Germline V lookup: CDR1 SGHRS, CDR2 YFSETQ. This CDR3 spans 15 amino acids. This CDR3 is CASSLLAYSNQPQHF. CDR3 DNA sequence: TGCGCCAGCAGTTTACTAGCGTATAGCAATCAGCCCCAGCATTTT.

CDR3 nucleotide sequence: TGTGCCAGTAGTTCGGTCTCTGGGGCCAACGTCCTGACTTTC. As protein: CASSSVSGANVLTF. The V gene is TRBV19, the J gene TRBJ2-6; D gene ambiguous. The CDR3 covers 14 residues. V was shortened by 5 bases and J by 0 bases, with 5 bases between the two germline ends. From germline, CDR1 is LNHDA and CDR2 SQIVND (reference sequence).

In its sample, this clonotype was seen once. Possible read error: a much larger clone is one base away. The CDR3, as DNA: TGCTGTGCTACCGGCACAAGCGGGGGGGCCCAAGAGACCCAGTACTTC. This translates into CCATGTSGGAQETQYF. The gene calls are TRBV20-1 and TRBJ2-5; the match to TRBD2 covers 10 bases. Per the germline V gene, CDR1 is DFQATT and CDR2 is SNEGSKA (reference sequence). The CDR3 totals 16 residues.

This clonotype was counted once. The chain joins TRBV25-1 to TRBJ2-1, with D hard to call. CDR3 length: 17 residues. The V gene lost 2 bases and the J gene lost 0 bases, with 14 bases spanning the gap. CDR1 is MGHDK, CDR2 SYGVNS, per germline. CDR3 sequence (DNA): TGTGCCAGCAGTGAAGGAATCAGATCCATCTCCTACAATGAGCAGTTCTTC. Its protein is CASSEGIRSISYNEQFF.

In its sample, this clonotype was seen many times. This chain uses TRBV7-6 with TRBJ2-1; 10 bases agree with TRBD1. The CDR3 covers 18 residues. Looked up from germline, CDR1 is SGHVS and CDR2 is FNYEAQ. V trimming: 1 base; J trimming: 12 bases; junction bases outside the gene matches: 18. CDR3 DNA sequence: TGTGCCAGCAGCTTAGGGACAGGGGGAGGGGCAGGGGGCCTATGGCAGTTCTTC. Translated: CASSLGTGGGAGGLWQFF.

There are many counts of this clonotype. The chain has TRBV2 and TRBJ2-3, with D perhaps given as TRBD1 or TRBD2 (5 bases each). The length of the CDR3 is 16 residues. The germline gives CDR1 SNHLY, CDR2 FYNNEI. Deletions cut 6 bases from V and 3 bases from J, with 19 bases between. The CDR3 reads CASRAHYGTSTDTQYF. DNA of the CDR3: TGTGCCAGCAGGGCCCATTATGGGACCTCGACAGATACGCAGTATTTT.

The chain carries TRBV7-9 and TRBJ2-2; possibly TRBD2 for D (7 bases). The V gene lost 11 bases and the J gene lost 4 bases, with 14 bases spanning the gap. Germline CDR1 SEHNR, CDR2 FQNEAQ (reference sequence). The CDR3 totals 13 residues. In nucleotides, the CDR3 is TGTGCCGGGGGCCGGGGGGCCACCGGGGAGCTGTTTTTT. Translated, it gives CAGGRGATGELFF.

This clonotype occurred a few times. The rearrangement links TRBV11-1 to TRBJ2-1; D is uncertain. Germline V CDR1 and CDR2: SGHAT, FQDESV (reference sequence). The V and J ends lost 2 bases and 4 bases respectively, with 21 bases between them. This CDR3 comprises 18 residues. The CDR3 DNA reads TGTGCCAGCAGCTTATTTTCGTTAGGGCAAATTCATTACAATGAGCAGTTCTTC. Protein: CASSLFSLGQIHYNEQFF.

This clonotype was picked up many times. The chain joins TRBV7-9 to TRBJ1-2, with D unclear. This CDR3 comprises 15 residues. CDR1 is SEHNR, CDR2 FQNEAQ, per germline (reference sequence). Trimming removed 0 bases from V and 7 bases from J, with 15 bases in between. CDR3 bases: TGTGCCAGCAGCTTAGCGGAGGCAGTAATCGTTGGCTACACCTTC. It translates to CASSLAEAVIVGYTF.

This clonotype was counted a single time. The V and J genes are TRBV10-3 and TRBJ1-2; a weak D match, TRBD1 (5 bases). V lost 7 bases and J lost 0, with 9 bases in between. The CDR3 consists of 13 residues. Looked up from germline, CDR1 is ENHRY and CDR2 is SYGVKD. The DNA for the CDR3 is TGTGCCATCACCGGACAAGCTAACTATGGCTACACCTTC. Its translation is CAITGQANYGYTF.

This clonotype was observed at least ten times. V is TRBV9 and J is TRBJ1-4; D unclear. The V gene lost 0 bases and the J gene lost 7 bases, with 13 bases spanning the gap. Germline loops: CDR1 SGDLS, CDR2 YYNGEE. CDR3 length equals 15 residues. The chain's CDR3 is CASSVGLHMSEKLFF. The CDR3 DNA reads TGTGCCAGCAGCGTAGGCTTACACATGAGTGAAAAACTGTTTTTT.